This passage covers 20 T cell receptor beta chains from one sample sequenced in a study of T cells in Graves' hyperthyroidism and ophthalmopathy. RNA transcripts provided the source from which TCR beta CDR3 regions were amplified. The TCR CDR3 first-round RT-PCR relied on the HTBI primer set. TCRdb reprocessed the multiplex PCR reads via MiXCR and lists one record per CDR3 protein. The sample shows approximately 700,000 distinct CDR3 sequences, about 45% of them seen only once. The sample consisted of peripheral blood or thyroid tissue (not recorded which). The receptors originated from an adult man with Graves' disease, either hyperthyroidism or ophthalmopathy (not recorded which).

This clonotype has just a few counts. The chain links TRBV7-6 to TRBJ1-2; D remains ambiguous. From germline, CDR1 is SGHVS and CDR2 FNYEAQ. V was shortened by 1 base and J by 3 bases, with 6 bases between the two germline ends. The CDR3 loop spans 13 amino acids. The DNA for the CDR3 is TGTGCCAGCAGCTTAGGGCATTACTATGGCTACACCTTC. Encoded protein: CASSLGHYYGYTF. The variable domain in full, completed from reference TRBV7-6 and TRBJ1-2, reads GAGVSQSPRYKVTKRGQDVALRCDPISGHVSLYWYRQALGQGPEFLTYFNYEAQQDKSGLPNDRFSAERPEGSISTLTIQRTEQRDSAMYRCASSLGHYYGYTFGSGTRLTVV.

A few counts support this clonotype. The chain employs TRBV12-3 or TRBV12-4 and TRBJ2-6; perhaps TRBD2 as D (6 bases). Between the trimmed V and J ends, which lost 7 bases and 1 base, there was a span of 17 bases. The CDR3 extends over 17 amino acids. CDR3 DNA sequence: TGTGCCAGCAAGTCTTGGGACTCCGGATCTGGGGCCAACGTCCTGACTTTC. Its protein product is CASKSWDSGSGANVLTF.

This clonotype was seen more than once but under ten times. The chain links TRBV2 to TRBJ2-7; a weak D match, TRBD2 (5 bases). This CDR3 has 15 amino acids. The V and J ends lost 5 bases and 2 bases respectively, with 16 bases between them. Per germline, CDR1 SNHLY and CDR2 FYNNEI. DNA of the CDR3: TGTGCCAGCAGTTTGGGTACGGGATCTACCTACGAGCAGTACTTC. This encodes CASSLGTGSTYEQYF.

There are a few counts of this clonotype. The chain links TRBV13 to TRBJ1-1; D is undetermined. Germline V gene lookup returns CDR1 PRHDT and CDR2 FYEKMQ (reference sequence). The CDR3 totals 14 residues. V lost 0 bases and J lost 4, with 9 bases in between. DNA of the CDR3: TGTGCCAGCAGCTTAGGCCTCAGCGGCACTGAAGCTTTCTTT. Residues: CASSLGLSGTEAFF.

The chain combines TRBV7-9 with TRBJ2-5; 8 bases line up with TRBD1. The CDR3 is 13 residues long. In germline, CDR1 is SEHNR, CDR2 FQNEAQ (reference sequence). The ends lost 5 bases at V and 4 bases at J; junction bases unmatched: 3. CDR3: CASSDRGVETQYF. The DNA of the CDR3 is TGTGCCAGCAGCGACAGGGGAGTAGAGACCCAGTACTTC.

The chain employs TRBV7-9 and TRBJ2-7; the D gene is possibly TRBD2 (6 bases). Germline V gene data show CDR1 as SEHNR and CDR2 as FQNEAQ (reference sequence). The CDR3 is made up of 13 amino acids. The V end lost 5 bases, the J end lost 3 bases, and 11 bases lay between the germline ends. CDR3 in DNA: TGTGCCAGCAGCGCCGGGACTCTCTACGAGCAGTACTTC. Its translation: CASSAGTLYEQYF.

This clonotype was detected a few times. The chain links TRBV5-5 to TRBJ1-5; 9 bases are a match to TRBD1. With 0 bases clipped from V and 6 bases from J, the junction kept 4 bases outside the gene matches. There are 15 residues in the CDR3. Germline CDR1 reads SGHKS; CDR2 reads YYEKEE (reference sequence). CDR3 in amino acids: CASSLGDRESQPQHF. The CDR3 nucleotides are TGTGCCAGCAGCTTGGGGGACAGGGAAAGTCAGCCCCAGCATTTT.

The rearrangement joins TRBV2 to TRBJ2-7, with TRBD1 identical over 8 bases. The J call is uncertain, as TRBJ2-1 better fits the DNA end. Germline CDR1 is SNHLY and CDR2 is FYNNEI. The CDR3 covers 13 residues. The DNA for the CDR3 is TGTGCCAGCAGTGAGGACAGGGAGTGGGAGCAGTTCTTC. Translated: CASSEDREWEQFF.

On this clonotype itself: With a much larger clone just one base away, this may be a read error. The gene calls are TRBV2 and TRBJ1-2; D not resolved. Trimming took off 3 bases at V and 4 bases at J, with 12 bases between the two ends. Germline CDR1 SNHLY, CDR2 FYNNEI. There are 14 residues in the CDR3. CDR3 region: CASSEADSVYGYTF. DNA for the CDR3: TGTGCCAGCAGTGAGGCAGATTCCGTCTATGGCTACACCTTC. Combining the CDR3 with reference TRBV2 and TRBJ1-2 gives the whole variable domain EPEVTQTPSHQVTQMGQEVILRCVPISNHLYFYWYRQILGQKVEFLVSFYNNEISEKSEIFDDQFSVERPDGSNFTLKIRSTKLEDSAMYFCASSEADSVYGYTFGSGTRLTVV.

This clonotype was seen a few times. V gene TRBV5-5 combines with J gene TRBJ1-2, with 7 positions matching TRBD1. This CDR3 region has 15 residues. V was clipped by 6 bases and J by 3 bases; unmatched bases: 11. Germline CDR1 is SGHKS and CDR2 is YYEKEE (reference sequence). The chain's CDR3 is CASTLYRDSDYGYTF. The CDR3 region has the DNA TGTGCCAGCACCCTATACCGGGACAGTGACTATGGCTACACCTTC.

This chain joins TRBV10-3 and TRBJ1-4; TRBD1 matches at 10 bases. The CDR3 runs 17 residues. Germline CDR1 ENHRY, CDR2 SYGVKD. Trimming at V came to 6 bases and at J to 6 bases, leaving 13 bases not matched to a gene. The CDR3 DNA follows: TGTGCCATCAGCGTTCGAACGGGGACAGGGGATTATGAAAAACTGTTTTTT. Amino acid sequence: CAISVRTGTGDYEKLFF.

This clonotype occurred a few times. This chain uses TRBV6-5 with TRBJ1-5; D unclear. Trimming left V 2 bases short and J 6 bases short, with 8 bases between. Germline CDR1 reads MNHEY; CDR2 reads SVGAGI. The CDR3 runs to 13 residues. Here the CDR3 reads CASSYLAGQPQHF. The CDR3 DNA is TGTGCCAGCAGTTACCTGGCGGGTCAGCCCCAGCATTTT.

In the case of this clonotype: An end of the junction differs from the germline gene, which may be a read error. The chain couples TRBV2 to TRBJ1-4; the match to TRBD1 covers 10 bases. CDR1 is SNHLY, CDR2 FYNNEI, per germline. This CDR3 is 14 amino acids long. CDR3 residues: CASSSTGGQEKLFF. The CDR3 nucleotides are TGTGCTAGCAGCTCGACAGGGGGCCAGGAAAAACTGTTTTTT.

The chain carries TRBV12-3 or TRBV12-4 and TRBJ2-7; 11 bases match TRBD1. The CDR3 has 14 amino acids. V lost 6 bases and J lost 6; bases outside the gene matches: 7. The CDR3 region has the DNA TGTGCCAGCAGGCCTGGACAGGGGGCGAGCGAGCAGTACTTC. Translation gives CASRPGQGASEQYF.

Note on this clonotype: A junction boundary mismatches the germline segment, possibly from a read error. The chain has TRBV7-9 and TRBJ1-1; D unclear. Germline-derived CDR1 and CDR2 are SEHNR and FQNEAQ (reference sequence). There are 13 residues in the CDR3. The CDR3 coding sequence is TGTGCCAGCAGCTTAGGAGTCAACACTGGAGCTTTCTTT. Amino acids: CASSLGVNTGAFF.

This clonotype was seen ten or more times. The chain joins TRBV29-1 to TRBJ2-7, with D perhaps TRBD1 (6 bases). Germline CDR1 is SQVTM and CDR2 is ANQGSEA. Trimming shortened V by 4 bases and J by 0 bases, and 16 bases separated the two germline ends. The CDR3 has 15 residues. The CDR3 is CSVVPADRPSYEQYF. In nucleotides, the CDR3 is TGCAGCGTTGTCCCAGCCGACAGGCCCTCCTACGAGCAGTACTTC.

This rearrangement joins TRBV7-9 to TRBJ1-2, with no clear D. Germline values: CDR1 SEHNR, CDR2 FQNEAQ (reference sequence). The CDR3 has 16 residues. Trimming took off 5 bases at V and 4 bases at J, with 20 bases between the two ends. CDR3 loop: CASSPEYPALFYGYTF. In DNA, the CDR3 is TGTGCCAGCAGCCCAGAATACCCCGCGCTCTTCTATGGCTACACCTTC.

This clonotype was detected a few times. V gene TRBV2 combines with J gene TRBJ1-2; 11 bases align to TRBD1. This CDR3 region has 16 residues. Losses at the gene ends were 2 bases for V and 4 bases for J; bases not matched to a gene: 6. The germline V gene encodes CDR1 SNHLY and CDR2 FYNNEI. This chain's CDR3 is CASSEFGQGAGYGYTF. The CDR3 DNA reads as TGTGCCAGCAGTGAATTCGGACAGGGGGCCGGCTATGGCTACACCTTC. Combining the CDR3 with reference TRBV2 and TRBJ1-2 gives the whole variable domain EPEVTQTPSHQVTQMGQEVILRCVPISNHLYFYWYRQILGQKVEFLVSFYNNEISEKSEIFDDQFSVERPDGSNFTLKIRSTKLEDSAMYFCASSEFGQGAGYGYTFGSGTRLTVV.

This sequence joins TRBV4-3 and TRBJ1-1; no clear D. Germline V CDR1 and CDR2: LGHNA, YSLEER. Trimming left V 5 bases short and J 1 base short, with 11 bases between. The CDR3 consists of 14 residues. The CDR3 coding sequence is TGCGCCAGCAGCTTGTTAGGGAGGAACACTGAAGCTTTCTTT. It translates to CASSLLGRNTEAFF.

The CDR3 DNA reads as TGTGCCAGTAGAAGCCCCGACAGGGGGAGTACTGAAGCTTTCTTT. It encodes CASRSPDRGSTEAFF. The chain has TRBV19 and TRBJ1-1; 9 nucleotides line up with TRBD1. The CDR3 loop spans 15 amino acids. With 6 bases clipped from V and 5 bases from J, the junction kept 10 bases outside the gene matches. CDR1 and CDR2 (germline): LNHDA, SQIVND (reference sequence).